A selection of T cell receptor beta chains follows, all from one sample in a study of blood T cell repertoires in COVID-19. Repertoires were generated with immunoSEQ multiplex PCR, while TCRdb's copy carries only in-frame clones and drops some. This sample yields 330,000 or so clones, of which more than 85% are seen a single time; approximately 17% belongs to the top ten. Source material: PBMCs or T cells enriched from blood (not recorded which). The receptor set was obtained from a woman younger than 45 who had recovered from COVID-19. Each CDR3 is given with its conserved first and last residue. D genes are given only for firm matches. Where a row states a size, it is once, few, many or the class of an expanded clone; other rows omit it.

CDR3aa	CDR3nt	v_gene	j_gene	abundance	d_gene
CASRSGRISTDTQYF	TGTGCCAGTCGGAGCGGGCGGATTAGCACAGATACGCAGTATTTT	TRBV19	TRBJ2-3	.	.
CAISESSSGTSGYNEQFF	TGTGCCATCAGTGAGTCTTCGTCCGGGACTAGCGGCTACAATGAGCAGTTCTTC	TRBV10-3	TRBJ2-1	.	TRBD2
CALRADEETQYF	TGTGCCCTGCGGGCGGATGAAGAGACCCAGTACTTC	TRBV7-3	TRBJ2-5	.	.
CASSLSENTEAFF	TGTGCCAGCAGTTTATCAGAGAACACTGAAGCTTTCTTT	TRBV12-3/TRBV12-4	TRBJ1-1	few	.
CASSPLVTGWEQYF	TGTGCCAGCTCACCACTCGTGACAGGGTGGGAGCAGTACTTC	TRBV18	TRBJ2-7	.	TRBD1
CASTLDSRFNYGYTF	TGTGCCAGCACCTTGGACAGCCGATTTAACTATGGCTACACCTTC	TRBV7-2	TRBJ1-2	.	.
CASSYSFQGQNEQFF	TGTGCCAGCAGTTACTCGTTTCAGGGGCAAAATGAGCAGTTCTTC	TRBV6-6	TRBJ2-1	.	.
CASSQVHPNGGPLWGTEAFF	TGTGCCAGCAGCCAAGTTCACCCGAATGGGGGCCCTCTGTGGGGCACTGAAGCTTTCTTT	TRBV3-1/TRBV3-2	TRBJ1-1	.	.
CASSLTGWETQYF	TGTGCCAGCAGCTTAACAGGGTGGGAGACCCAGTACTTC	TRBV7-2	TRBJ2-5	.	.
CASSPDSGSGELFF	TGTGCCAGCAGCCCCGACAGTGGCTCCGGGGAGCTGTTTTTT	TRBV9	TRBJ2-2	.	.
CASSPPTGTASYNEQFF	TGTGCCAGCAGCCCCCCTACCGGGACAGCCTCCTACAATGAGCAGTTCTTC	TRBV7-9	TRBJ2-1	.	TRBD1
CVQRGEAEAFF	TGTGTTCAGAGAGGCGAGGCCGAAGCTTTCTTT	TRBV2	TRBJ1-1	.	.
CASSKGAETGELFF	TGTGCCAGCAGCAAAGGCGCCGAAACCGGGGAGCTGTTTTTT	TRBV21-1	TRBJ2-2	.	.
CASSQGGGYEKLFF	TGCGCCAGCAGCCAAGGGGGAGGATATGAAAAACTGTTTTTT	TRBV4-1	TRBJ1-4	.	.
CASSQEGAASSYEQYF	TGCGCCAGCAGCCAAGAGGGGGCAGCAAGCTCCTACGAGCAGTACTTC	TRBV4-1	TRBJ2-7	.	.
CATNAGTDTQYF	TGTGCCACCAACGCAGGCACAGATACGCAGTATTTT	TRBV15	TRBJ2-3	.	.
CASSFPGSDYGYTF	TGTGCCAGCAGTTTCCCTGGCAGCGACTATGGCTACACCTTC	TRBV28	TRBJ1-2	.	.
CASSTYRERRSPLHF	TGTGCCAGCAGCACTTACCGGGAGCGAAGATCACCCCTCCACTTT	TRBV7-2	TRBJ1-6	.	.
CASIVGGGGELFF	TGTGCCAGTATCGTCGGGGGAGGCGGGGAGCTGTTTTTT	TRBV19	TRBJ2-2	.	.
CASRRTGGYTF	TGTGCCAGCAGGCGGACGGGGGGCTACACCTTC	TRBV28	TRBJ1-2	.	.
CASSEGRLNTEAFF	TGTGCCAGCAGTGAAGGGAGACTGAACACTGAAGCTTTCTTT	TRBV2	TRBJ1-1	.	.
CASKKSSGSSYEQYF	TGTGCCAGCAAGAAATCTAGCGGGAGCTCCTACGAGCAGTACTTC	TRBV11-2	TRBJ2-7	.	TRBD2
CASSQALAGASSYEQYF	TGCGCCAGCAGCCAAGCCTTGGCAGGGGCGAGCTCCTACGAGCAGTACTTC	TRBV4-1	TRBJ2-7	.	.
CATSKQGYEQYF	TGTGCCACCAGCAAACAGGGCTACGAGCAGTACTTC	TRBV15	TRBJ2-7	.	.
CASSLNSAGMGQPQHF	TGTGCCAGCAGTTTAAATTCCGCAGGGATGGGTCAGCCCCAGCATTTT	TRBV27	TRBJ1-5	.	.
CASSPLGAFYGYTF	TGTGCCAGCAGCCCCCTGGGGGCCTTCTATGGCTACACCTTC	TRBV7-2	TRBJ1-2	.	.
CASSFRRDRKDYGYTF	TGTGCCAGCAGCTTCCGCCGGGACAGGAAGGACTATGGCTACACCTTC	TRBV7-9	TRBJ1-2	.	TRBD1
CASSTQGRTYGYTF	TGTGCCAGCAGCACGCAGGGGCGCACTTATGGCTACACCTTC	TRBV7-2	TRBJ1-2	.	.
CASSLIRDEQFF	TGTGCCAGCAGCTTAATTCGGGATGAGCAGTTCTTC	TRBV11-2	TRBJ2-1	.	.
CASSFGVTTEAFF	TGTGCCAGCAGTTTCGGGGTAACCACTGAAGCTTTCTTT	TRBV12-3/TRBV12-4	TRBJ1-1	.	.
CASSFARLGRENTEAFF	TGTGCCAGCAGCTTCGCACGCCTCGGGAGGGAGAACACTGAAGCTTTCTTT	TRBV11-3	TRBJ1-1	.	.
CASRRSTGTGGKANYGYTF	TGTGCCAGTAGAAGATCGACCGGGACAGGGGGGAAAGCTAACTATGGCTACACCTTC	TRBV19	TRBJ1-2	.	TRBD1
CASSLRTGDEAFF	TGTGCCAGCTCGCTCAGGACAGGGGACGAAGCTTTCTTT	TRBV18	TRBJ1-1	.	TRBD1
CASSFAERTEAFF	TGTGCCAGCAGCTTCGCTGAGAGGACAGAAGCTTTCTTT	TRBV11-3	TRBJ1-1	.	.
CASSQDGTSGRGEQYF	TGTGCCAGCAGCCAAGATGGGACTAGCGGGAGAGGCGAGCAGTACTTC	TRBV3-1/TRBV3-2	TRBJ2-7	.	TRBD2
CASSTGGDTGELFF	TGTGCCAGCAGTACCGGGGGGGACACCGGGGAGCTGTTTTTT	TRBV7-8	TRBJ2-2	.	TRBD2
CASSVVRSREGKTGNTIYF	TGTGCCAGCAGCGTAGTCCGCTCCAGGGAGGGGAAAACTGGAAACACCATATATTTT	TRBV9	TRBJ1-3	.	.
CSVVPRAAPYEQYF	TGCAGCGTTGTCCCCAGGGCGGCCCCCTACGAGCAGTACTTC	TRBV29-1	TRBJ2-7	.	.
CASSSFGTKTGILWPQHF	TGTGCCAGCAGCTCTTTTGGAACGAAGACAGGCATTCTTTGGCCCCAGCATTTT	TRBV7-2	TRBJ1-5	.	.
CASSVAGLWGNEQFF	TGTGCCAGCAGCGTAGCGGGACTATGGGGCAATGAGCAGTTCTTC	TRBV9	TRBJ2-1	.	TRBD2
CASSFSVPGVGYTF	TGTGCCAGCAGTTTCTCCGTCCCCGGAGTCGGCTACACCTTC	TRBV28	TRBJ1-2	.	.
CASSFGKTVQETQYF	TGTGCCAGCAGCTTCGGAAAGACAGTACAAGAGACCCAGTACTTC	TRBV11-2	TRBJ2-5	.	.
CASSQGGAYNEQFF	TGTGCCAGCAGCCAAGGGGGAGCCTACAATGAGCAGTTCTTC	TRBV3-1/TRBV3-2	TRBJ2-1	.	.
CASSFNQQGRAFF	TGTGCCAGCAGTTTTAACCAGCAGGGGCGGGCTTTCTTT	TRBV6-2/TRBV6-3	TRBJ1-1	.	.
CASSTGTGLYEQYF	TGTGCCAGCAGCACCGGGACAGGGCTGTACGAGCAGTACTTC	TRBV7-8	TRBJ2-7	.	TRBD1
CASSEALDRITYEQYF	TGTGCCAGCAGTGAAGCTCTCGACAGGATCACCTACGAGCAGTACTTC	TRBV6-1	TRBJ2-7	.	.
CASSPGTGAVNTEAFF	TGTGCCAGCAGCCCCGGGACAGGGGCGGTGAACACTGAAGCTTTCTTT	TRBV7-2	TRBJ1-1	few	TRBD1
CASSKGTGYNQPQHF	TGTGCCAGCAGCAAGGGGACAGGGTACAATCAGCCCCAGCATTTT	TRBV6-1	TRBJ1-5	.	TRBD1
CASRAAYSNTEAFF	TGTGCCAGCAGGGCGGCCTATTCGAACACTGAAGCTTTCTTT	TRBV3-1/TRBV3-2	TRBJ1-1	.	.
CASSPLAGGTGELFF	TGTGCCAGCAGCCCCCTAGCGGGGGGCACCGGGGAGCTGTTTTTT	TRBV7-3	TRBJ2-2	.	TRBD2
CASSVEGRAAYNEQFF	TGTGCCAGCAGCGTAGAGGGCAGGGCAGCTTACAATGAGCAGTTCTTC	TRBV9	TRBJ2-1	.	.
CASSSYTDTQYF	TGTGCCAGCAGCTCCTACACAGATACGCAGTATTTT	TRBV7-2	TRBJ2-3	.	.